The T cell receptor (beta chain) under discussion was sequenced for a study of T cell repertoires in cytomegalovirus infection. Via MiXCR, TCRdb re-called the reads, giving one row per CDR3 protein. The sample holds more than 400,000 distinct CDR3 sequences, 26% seen once. This clonotype was counted at least ten times. Its antigen is not known. Whole-study findings and limits: Of the TCR beta families, the public ones yielded a cumulative frequency that identified carriers of CMV plus the relevant HLA. CMV-specific HLA-C-restricted TCR beta clonotypes dominated the ex vivo response.

CDR3 length: 17 amino acids. From germline, CDR1 is SGHTA and CDR2 FQGNSA. V lost 5 bases to trimming and J lost 2 bases, with 19 bases between them. The TCR sequence derives from a human donor in good health (CMV status not recorded). Some clones in this sample may be carry-over from other donors' samples. The chain joins TRBV7-2 to TRBJ1-5; D may be TRBD1 (6 bases). Sample: PBMCs. In DNA form, the CDR3 reads TGTGCCAGCAGCACTACCGGGACAAACACTGGCAATCAGCCCCAGCATTTT. Residues: CASSTTGTNTGNQPQHF.